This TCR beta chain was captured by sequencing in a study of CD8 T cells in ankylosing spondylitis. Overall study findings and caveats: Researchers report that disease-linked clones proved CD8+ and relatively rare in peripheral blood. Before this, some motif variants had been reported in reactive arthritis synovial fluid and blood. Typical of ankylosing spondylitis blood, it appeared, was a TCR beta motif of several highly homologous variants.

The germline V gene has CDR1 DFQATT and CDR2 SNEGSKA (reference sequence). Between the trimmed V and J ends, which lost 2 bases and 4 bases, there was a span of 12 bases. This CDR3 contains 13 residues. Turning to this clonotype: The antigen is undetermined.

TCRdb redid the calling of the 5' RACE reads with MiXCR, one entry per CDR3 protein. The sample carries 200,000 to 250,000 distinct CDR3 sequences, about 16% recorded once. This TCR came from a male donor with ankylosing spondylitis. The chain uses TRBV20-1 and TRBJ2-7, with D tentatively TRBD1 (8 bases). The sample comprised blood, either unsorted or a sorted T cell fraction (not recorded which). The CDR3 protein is CSARSGDRYEQYF. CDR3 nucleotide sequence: TGCAGTGCTAGAAGCGGGGACAGGTACGAGCAGTACTTC.